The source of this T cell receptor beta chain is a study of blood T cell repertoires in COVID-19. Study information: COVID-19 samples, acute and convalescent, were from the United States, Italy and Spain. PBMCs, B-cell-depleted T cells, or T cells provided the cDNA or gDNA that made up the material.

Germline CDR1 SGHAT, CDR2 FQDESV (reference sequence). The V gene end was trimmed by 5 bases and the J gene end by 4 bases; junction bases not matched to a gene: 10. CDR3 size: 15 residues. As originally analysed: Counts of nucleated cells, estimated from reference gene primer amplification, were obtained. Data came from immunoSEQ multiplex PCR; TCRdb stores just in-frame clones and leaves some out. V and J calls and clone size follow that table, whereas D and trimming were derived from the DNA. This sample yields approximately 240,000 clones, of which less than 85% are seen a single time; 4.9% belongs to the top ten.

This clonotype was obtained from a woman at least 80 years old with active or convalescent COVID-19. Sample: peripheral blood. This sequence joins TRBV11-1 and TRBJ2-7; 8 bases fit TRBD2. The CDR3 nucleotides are TGTGCCAGCAGCACCTACGGGGGGGGCCTATACGAGCAGTACTTC. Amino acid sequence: CASSTYGGGLYEQYF.